The clone carrying this TCR beta chain has only one observation. Its antigen is still unknown. This sample was included in a study of post-analysis software for immune sequencing data. cDNA libraries of TCR beta carried unique molecular identifiers. The T cell input of about 1 to 10 million gave around 540,000 cDNA molecules. TCRdb re-called the PCR reads through MiXCR, storing one row per CDR3 protein. The table records a few hundred thousand distinct CDR3 sequences, approximately 38% of them present only once. Study conclusions and caveats: Controls showed lower frequencies than patients for roughly 5 TRBV segments, and TRBV5-6, TRBV5-1 and TRBV20-1 were among these.

With 0 bases removed from V and 0 bases from J, the gap between germline ends came to 11 bases. This CDR3 contains 17 residues. The germline V gene encodes CDR1 SGHTA and CDR2 FQGNSA. This receptor was taken from a girl between 5 and 17 years old with multiple sclerosis. Sequenced input: blood. V is TRBV7-2 and J is TRBJ2-2, with a possible D match to TRBD1 (5 bases). This CDR3 reads CASSLARETANTGELFF. CDR3 in DNA: TGTGCCAGCAGCTTAGCGCGCGAGACAGCGAACACCGGGGAGCTGTTTTTT. Complete variable domain (other parts from reference TRBV7-2 and TRBJ2-2): GAGVSQSPSNKVTEKGKDVELRCDPISGHTALYWYRQSLGQGLEFLIYFQGNSAPDKSGLPSDRFSAERTGGSVSTLTIQRTQQEDSAVYLCASSLARETANTGELFFGEGSRLTVL.